The 30 T cell receptor beta chains in this list originate from one sample, sequenced in a study of cytomegalovirus exposure and HLA in healthy donors. Primers included in the PCR were 60 Vbeta and 13 Jbeta primers. Sequencing was performed with immunoSEQ multiplex PCR; in TCRdb, only in-frame clones are kept and a portion is missing. The table shows 140,000 to 150,000 clones, with over 75% occurring only once. Sequencing used PBMCs. All receptors come from a woman in her 30s in good health and CMV-seronegative.

The J gene is TRBJ1-2, the V gene TRBV4-1; D unclear. In germline, CDR1 is MGHRA, CDR2 YSYEKL. CDR3 length equals 15 residues. V was shortened by 1 base and J by 0 bases, with 9 bases between the two germline ends. CDR3 region: CASSQGRRPNYGYTF. The CDR3 DNA reads TGCGCCAGCAGCCAAGGAAGGCGGCCTAACTATGGCTACACCTTC.

V and J are TRBV7-9 and TRBJ2-7; D uncertain. V shed 4 bases and J shed 3 bases, with 4 bases lying between them. Germline CDR1 reads SEHNR; CDR2 reads FQNEAQ (reference sequence). CDR3 length equals 11 residues. The CDR3 DNA is TGTGCCAGCAGCTACTACTACGAGCAGTACTTC. Protein product: CASSYYYEQYF.

The chain employs TRBV19 and TRBJ1-1; weak D call: TRBD1 (6 bases). V lost 5 bases, J lost 5 bases, and 12 bases lay in between. This CDR3 region has 13 residues. Germline-derived CDR1 and CDR2 are LNHDA and SQIVND (reference sequence). CDR3 in DNA: TGTGCCAGTAGTTTCACAGGGAGAACTGAAGCTTTCTTT. Protein sequence: CASSFTGRTEAFF. The complete variable domain, with remaining parts taken from reference TRBV19 and TRBJ1-1, reads DGGITQSPKYLFRKEGQNVTLSCEQNLNHDAMYWYRQDPGQGLRLIYYSQIVNDFQKGDIAEGYSVSREKKESFPLTVTSAQKNPTAFYLCASSFTGRTEAFFGQGTRLTVV.

The chain combines TRBV4-1 with TRBJ1-2; D unclear. V shed 1 base and J shed 6 bases, with 21 bases lying between them. Germline V gives CDR1 MGHRA, CDR2 YSYEKL. The CDR3 has 17 residues. CDR3 in DNA: TGCGCCAGCAGCCAAGGAGGTTCTGCGATGAGGGTAAATGGCTACACCTTC. Translating it yields CASSQGGSAMRVNGYTF.

This chain joins TRBV9 and TRBJ2-4, with D possibly matching TRBD2 (5 bases). There are 14 residues in the CDR3. Germline assignment: CDR1 SGDLS and CDR2 YYNGEE. Trimming cost V 4 bases and J 9 bases, with 17 bases left between them. CDR3 amino acids: CASSPTTFLGIQYF. The CDR3 DNA sequence: TGTGCCAGCAGCCCGACTACATTTTTGGGCATTCAGTACTTC. Complete variable domain (other parts from reference TRBV9 and TRBJ2-4): DSGVTQTPKHLITATGQRVTLRCSPRSGDLSVYWYQQSLDQGLQFLIQYYNGEERAKGNILERFSAQQFPDLHSELNLSSLELGDSALYFCASSPTTFLGIQYFGAGTRLSVL.

The chain employs TRBV9 and TRBJ2-4; D uncertain. Trimming left V 0 bases short and J 1 base short, with 8 bases between. CDR3 length: 15 amino acids. Germline lookup yields CDR1 SGDLS and CDR2 YYNGEE. The CDR3 DNA reads TGTGCCAGCAGCGTAGGGGCTACGGCCAAAAACATTCAGTACTTC. It yields the protein CASSVGATAKNIQYF.

The V gene is TRBV5-8, the J gene TRBJ1-2; a weak D match, TRBD1 (6 bases). The CDR3 sequence is 12 residues long. With 4 bases removed from V and 7 bases from J, the gap between germline ends came to 11 bases. CDR1 and CDR2 from the germline V gene are SGHTS and YDEGEE. CDR3 bases: TGTGCCAGCAGCGGAAACAGGGTTGGCTACACCTTC. Translated, it gives CASSGNRVGYTF.

This chain links TRBV2 with TRBJ2-7; D is possibly TRBD2 (5 bases). Germline assignment: CDR1 SNHLY and CDR2 FYNNEI. The CDR3 contains 14 residues. Trimming cost V 7 bases and J 0 bases, with 13 bases left between them. In DNA, the CDR3 is TGTGCCAGCACCAGCGACTACAGCTCCTACGAGCAGTACTTC. It codes for CASTSDYSSYEQYF.

V usage is TRBV27 and J usage is TRBJ2-7; 10 bases agree with TRBD1. J lost 3 bases, V lost 5 bases, and 7 bases had no gene match. CDR1 and CDR2 (germline): MNHEY, SMNVEV (reference sequence). The CDR3 is 15 amino acids. The CDR3 spells CASSPRQGADYEQYF. The CDR3 bases are TGTGCCAGCAGTCCGAGACAGGGGGCGGACTACGAGCAGTACTTC.

This sequence joins TRBV4-3 and TRBJ2-1; the match to TRBD1 covers 11 bases. Looked up from germline, CDR1 is LGHNA and CDR2 is YSLEER. Germline trimming cut 4 bases from V and 3 bases from J; bases unmatched to any gene: 2. The CDR3 covers 15 residues. In nucleotides, the CDR3 is TGCGCCAGCAGCCCGGGACAGGGGGGCTACAATGAGCAGTTCTTC. Translated: CASSPGQGGYNEQFF.

V usage is TRBV19 and J usage is TRBJ2-4, with D hard to call. V was clipped by 4 bases and J by 0 bases, with 4 bases between them. The CDR3 is 13 amino acids. Germline values: CDR1 LNHDA, CDR2 SQIVND (reference sequence). CDR3 DNA sequence: TGTGCCAGTAGTACGAGAGCCAAAAACATTCAGTACTTC. Translating gives CASSTRAKNIQYF.

This chain uses TRBV19 with TRBJ2-7; 9 bases are shared with TRBD1. This CDR3 has 15 amino acids. CDR1 is LNHDA, CDR2 SQIVND, per germline (reference sequence). With 6 bases clipped from V and 3 bases from J, the junction kept 9 bases outside the gene matches. The CDR3 sequence: CASRGQGNVGYEQYF. The CDR3 nucleotides read TGTGCCAGTAGGGGACAGGGAAACGTAGGCTACGAGCAGTACTTC.

The chain has TRBV6-5 and TRBJ1-1, with a tentative D call TRBD1 (5 bases). V was clipped by 5 bases and J by 1 base, with 8 bases between them. The CDR3 is made up of 13 amino acids. The germline CDR1 and CDR2 sequences are MNHEY and SVGAGI. The DNA for the CDR3 is TGTGCCAGCAGTCGGGGGGAGAACACTGAAGCTTTCTTT. This translates into CASSRGENTEAFF.

Only one count was recorded for this clone. CDR3 bases: TGTGCCAGCAGCTTAGAGGGGATGAGGGAAAAACTGTTTTTT. This gives the protein CASSLEGMREKLFF. This chain joins TRBV7-6 and TRBJ1-4; tentative D call: TRBD1 (5 bases). The V end was cut by 1 base, the J end by 8 bases, with 11 bases between. CDR1 is SGHVS and CDR2 is FNYEAQ in the germline V gene. There are 14 residues in the CDR3. The full variable domain, its missing parts supplied by reference TRBV7-6 and TRBJ1-4, is GAGVSQSPRYKVTKRGQDVALRCDPISGHVSLYWYRQALGQGPEFLTYFNYEAQQDKSGLPNDRFSAERPEGSISTLTIQRTEQRDSAMYRCASSLEGMREKLFFGSGTQLSVL.

The chain uses TRBV19 and TRBJ2-4, with a tentative D call TRBD2 (6 bases). V was clipped by 1 base and J by 3 bases, with 13 bases between them. CDR1 is LNHDA and CDR2 is SQIVND in the germline V gene (reference sequence). The CDR3 covers 16 residues. The CDR3 nucleotides read TGTGCCAGTAGTATAGTCCCTGGGGGAGGCAAAAACATTCAGTACTTC. Protein sequence: CASSIVPGGGKNIQYF.

The chain combines TRBV7-8 with TRBJ2-5; 8 bases align to TRBD2. Per germline, CDR1 SGHVS and CDR2 FQNEAQ. The CDR3 extends over 16 amino acids. Losses at the gene ends were 1 base for V and 2 bases for J; bases not matched to a gene: 6. CDR3 sequence (DNA): TGTGCCAGCAGCTTAGGCGGGGGGAAAATACAAGAGACCCAGTACTTC. Protein: CASSLGGGKIQETQYF.

V is TRBV6-4 and J is TRBJ1-2; D possibly corresponds to TRBD1 (6 bases). Germline lookup yields CDR1 MRHNA and CDR2 SNTAGT. Between the trimmed V and J ends, which lost 6 bases and 2 bases, there was a span of 13 bases. This CDR3 is built from 14 residues. The CDR3 is CASSREGGNYGYTF. CDR3 in DNA: TGTGCCAGCAGCCGCGAGGGGGGGAACTATGGCTACACCTTC.

This clone appeared a few times. The chain uses TRBV19 and TRBJ2-7; perhaps TRBD1 as D (6 bases). V dropped 6 bases and J dropped 1 base, with 10 bases sitting between them. CDR1 and CDR2 (germline): LNHDA, SQIVND (reference sequence). The CDR3 spans 13 residues. The CDR3, as DNA: TGTGCCAGTAGCCCCGGGACATCCTACGAGCAGTACTTC. It is translated as CASSPGTSYEQYF. The whole variable domain, remainder taken from reference TRBV19 and TRBJ2-7, is DGGITQSPKYLFRKEGQNVTLSCEQNLNHDAMYWYRQDPGQGLRLIYYSQIVNDFQKGDIAEGYSVSREKKESFPLTVTSAQKNPTAFYLCASSPGTSYEQYFGPGTRLTVT.

The chain employs TRBV5-5 and TRBJ1-2; no clear D gene. The CDR3 consists of 14 residues. Trimming took off 1 base at V and 4 bases at J, with 11 bases between the two ends. Germline V CDR1 and CDR2: SGHKS, YYEKEE (reference sequence). The CDR3 protein is CASSLYRGGYGYTF. CDR3 in DNA: TGTGCCAGCAGCTTGTACCGGGGTGGCTATGGCTACACCTTC.

The V gene is TRBV6-5, the J gene TRBJ2-5; 7 bases are a match to TRBD1. The DNA end is more similar to TRBJ2-7, so the J call may be wrong. The CDR3 totals 15 residues. The V gene's germline CDR1 is MNHEY and CDR2 SVGAGI. The CDR3 protein is CASSYGQASSYEQYF. The CDR3 region has the DNA TGTGCCAGCAGTTACGGACAGGCCTCATCCTACGAGCAGTACTTC.

The V call is TRBV7-2, the J call TRBJ1-6, with D maybe TRBD1 (6 bases). CDR3 length equals 19 residues. Germline values: CDR1 SGHTA, CDR2 FQGNSA. Trimming removed 4 bases at V and 5 bases at J, with 24 bases between. The CDR3 is CASSSWEGEVGMDNSPLHF. CDR3 nucleotide sequence: TGTGCCAGCAGCTCTTGGGAGGGGGAGGTAGGAATGGATAATTCACCCCTCCACTTT.

The rearrangement uses TRBV7-8 and TRBJ1-3, with 7 bases matching TRBD1. J was trimmed by 2 bases and V by 3 bases; bases with no gene match: 10. This CDR3 comprises 17 residues. Germline CDR1 and CDR2: SGHVS and FQNEAQ. In DNA, the CDR3 is TGTGCCAGCAGCTTCTATCCGGGACAGATTACTGGAAACACCATATATTTT. This sequence encodes CASSFYPGQITGNTIYF.

This sequence joins TRBV7-2 and TRBJ2-5, with 13 bases fitting TRBD2. The CDR3 is 18 residues long. Germline trimming cut 3 bases from V and 3 bases from J; bases unmatched to any gene: 10. Germline CDR1 reads SGHTA; CDR2 reads FQGNSA. The chain's CDR3 is CASSFVVGGTSGEETQYF. CDR3 in DNA: TGTGCCAGCAGCTTTGTCGTGGGTGGGACTAGCGGGGAAGAGACCCAGTACTTC.

The V and J genes are TRBV4-1 and TRBJ2-3; tentatively, D is TRBD2 (6 bases). Germline lookup yields CDR1 MGHRA and CDR2 YSYEKL. V was shortened by 0 bases and J by 5 bases, with 15 bases between the two germline ends. The length of the CDR3 is 16 residues. CDR3 DNA sequence: TGCGCCAGCAGCCAAGATTGGGCAGGCGGGAAAGATACGCAGTATTTT. It codes for CASSQDWAGGKDTQYF.

As DNA, the CDR3 is TGTGCCAGCAGCCCCAGGGTCTATGGAAACACCATATATTTT. Translation: CASSPRVYGNTIYF. V and J are TRBV7-6 and TRBJ1-3; perhaps TRBD1 as D (5 bases). CDR3 length: 14 amino acids. The V end was cut by 5 bases, the J end by 3 bases, with 11 bases between. The germline V gene encodes CDR1 SGHVS and CDR2 FNYEAQ.

The chain joins TRBV7-9 to TRBJ1-3; 7 bases map to TRBD1. V gave up 5 bases and J gave up 2 bases; unmatched junction bases: 6. Germline V lookup: CDR1 SEHNR, CDR2 FQNEAQ (reference sequence). This CDR3 comprises 15 residues. The CDR3 DNA reads as TGTGCCAGCAGCCCGACAGGGCAGGCTGGAAACACCATATATTTT. Its translation: CASSPTGQAGNTIYF.

This sequence joins TRBV5-1 and TRBJ2-3, with a possible D match to TRBD2 (5 bases). The V end was cut by 2 bases, the J end by 0 bases, with 10 bases between. The length of the CDR3 is 15 residues. Germline loops: CDR1 SGHRS, CDR2 YFSETQ. The CDR3 coding sequence is TGCGCCAGCAGCTTCACGGGGATCAGCACAGATACGCAGTATTTT. It is translated as CASSFTGISTDTQYF.

The chain couples TRBV9 to TRBJ1-5; 7 bases are shared with TRBD1. Germline CDR1 SGDLS, CDR2 YYNGEE. The CDR3 has 15 amino acids. With V trimmed by 3 bases and J by 1 base, 4 bases remained unmatched. The CDR3 sequence is CASSATGISNQPQHF. The CDR3 region has the DNA TGTGCCAGCAGCGCGACAGGGATAAGCAATCAGCCCCAGCATTTT.

This chain connects TRBV2 to TRBJ2-7; 11 bases are shared with TRBD2. With 1 base clipped from V and 4 bases from J, the junction kept 6 bases outside the gene matches. There are 16 residues in the CDR3. CDR1 is SNHLY and CDR2 is FYNNEI in the germline V gene. CDR3 coding DNA: TGTGCCAGCAGTGAAGGTCTAGCGGGAGGTGGGTACGAGCAGTACTTC. Translated, it gives CASSEGLAGGGYEQYF.

The rearrangement links TRBV18 to TRBJ1-2; D is possibly TRBD1 (5 bases). The germline V and J ends were trimmed by 3 bases and 3 bases, with 11 bases remaining between them. This CDR3 has 14 residues. Germline assignment: CDR1 KGHSH and CDR2 LQKENI. The CDR3 here is CASSPPRADYGYTF. CDR3 nucleotide sequence: TGTGCCAGCTCACCCCCCAGGGCTGACTATGGCTACACCTTC.